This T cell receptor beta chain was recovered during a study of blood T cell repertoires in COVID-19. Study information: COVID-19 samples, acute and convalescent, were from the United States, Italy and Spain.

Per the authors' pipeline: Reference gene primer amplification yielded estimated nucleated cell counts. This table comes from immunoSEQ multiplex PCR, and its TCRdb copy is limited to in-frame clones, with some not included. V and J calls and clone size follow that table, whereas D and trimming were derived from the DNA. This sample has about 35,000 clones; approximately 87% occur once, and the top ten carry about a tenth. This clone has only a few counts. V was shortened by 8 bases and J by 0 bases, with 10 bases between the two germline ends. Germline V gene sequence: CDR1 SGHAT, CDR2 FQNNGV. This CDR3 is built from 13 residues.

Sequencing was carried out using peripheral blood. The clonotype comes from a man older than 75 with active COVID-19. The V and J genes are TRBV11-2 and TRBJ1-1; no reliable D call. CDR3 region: CASGPSVNTEAFF. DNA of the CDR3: TGTGCCAGCGGCCCTAGTGTGAACACTGAAGCTTTCTTT.